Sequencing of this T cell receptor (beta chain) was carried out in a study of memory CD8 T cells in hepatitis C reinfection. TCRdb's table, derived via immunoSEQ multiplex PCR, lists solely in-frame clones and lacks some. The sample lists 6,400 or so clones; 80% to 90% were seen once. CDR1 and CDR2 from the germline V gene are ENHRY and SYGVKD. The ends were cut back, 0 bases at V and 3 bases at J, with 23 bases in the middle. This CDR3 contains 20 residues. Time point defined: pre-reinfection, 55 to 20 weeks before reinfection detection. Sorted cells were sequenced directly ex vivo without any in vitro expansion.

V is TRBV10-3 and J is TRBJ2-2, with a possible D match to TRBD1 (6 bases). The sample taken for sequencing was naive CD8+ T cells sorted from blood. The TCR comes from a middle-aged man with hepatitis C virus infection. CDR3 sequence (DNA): TGTGCCATCAGTGAGTCAACTCTCACGACAGGACCCGCGGACACCGGGGAGCTGTTTTTT. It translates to CAISESTLTTGPADTGELFF.